This T cell receptor beta chain was identified in a study of blood T cell repertoires in COVID-19. This clone was found once. Only in-frame clones appear in the TCRdb table, and some are missing; sequencing was by immunoSEQ multiplex PCR. In the table there are 150,000 to 200,000 clones, around 79% of which are singletons. The receptor was derived from a man in his 60s with active or convalescent COVID-19. What was sequenced was peripheral blood.

CDR3 sequence reads: CATSSRGLNEQFF. The DNA of the CDR3 is TGTGCCACCTCCTCCAGGGGCCTCAATGAGCAGTTCTTC. The rearrangement links TRBV24-1 to TRBJ2-1; D is possibly TRBD1 (6 bases). CDR1 is KGHDR, CDR2 SFDVKD, per germline. This CDR3 region has 13 residues. V gave up 9 bases and J gave up 6 bases, with 14 bases separating them.